This T cell receptor (beta chain) was profiled in a study of shared clonotypes between healthy human individuals. General study results and limits: In contrast to clonotypes shared by all four donors, non-shared clonotypes had lower generation probabilities. Represented diversity, genetic and exposure-history alike, was limited by few donors. Of the naive CD4 clonotypes, approximately 5% were shared across several donors.

The V end lost 3 bases, the J end lost 4 bases, and 22 bases lay between the germline ends. Germline-derived CDR1 and CDR2 are LNHDA and SQIVND (reference sequence). The CDR3 extends over 18 amino acids. The run depth of the assay was deep. Sequencing used immunoSEQ multiplex PCR; TCRdb keeps in-frame clones, though not all of them. The sample lists fewer than 2.5 million clones, roughly 93% occurring once. On this clone itself: Its antigen is as yet unknown.

What was sequenced was naive CD4+ T cells from PBMCs. As for subset: CD45RA+ positively selected. The chain is built from TRBV19 and TRBJ2-1; D might be TRBD2 (6 bases). The TCR originated in a man between 18 and 29 years old in good health. Some clones in this sample may be carry-over from other donors' samples. The CDR3 spells CASSMEGAANYKYNEQFF. The CDR3 nucleotides are TGTGCCAGTAGTATGGAGGGAGCAGCGAACTATAAGTACAATGAGCAGTTCTTC.